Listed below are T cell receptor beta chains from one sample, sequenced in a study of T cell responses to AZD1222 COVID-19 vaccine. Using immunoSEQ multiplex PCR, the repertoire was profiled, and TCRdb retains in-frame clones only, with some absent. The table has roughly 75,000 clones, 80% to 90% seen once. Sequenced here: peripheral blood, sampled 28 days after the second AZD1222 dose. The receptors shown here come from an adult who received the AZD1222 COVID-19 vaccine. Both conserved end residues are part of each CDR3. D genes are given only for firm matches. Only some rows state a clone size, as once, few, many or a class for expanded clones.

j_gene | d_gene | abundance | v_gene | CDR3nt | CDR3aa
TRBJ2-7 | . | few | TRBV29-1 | TGCAGCGTTGTCCTGGGACCCAACGAGCAGTACTTC | CSVVLGPNEQYF
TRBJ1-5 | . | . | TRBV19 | TGTGCCAGTAGTATAGTGGTTCCGTATAGCAATCAGCCCCAGCATTTT | CASSIVVPYSNQPQHF
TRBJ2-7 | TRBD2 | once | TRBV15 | TGTGCCACCAGCAGAGGACTAGCGGGGGGGGCCTACGAGCAGTACTTC | CATSRGLAGGAYEQYF
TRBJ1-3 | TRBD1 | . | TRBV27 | TGTGCCAGCCAATCAGGGGGGGATTCTGGAAACACCATATATTTT | CASQSGGDSGNTIYF
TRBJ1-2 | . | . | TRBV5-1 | TGCGCCAGCAGCTTGGGCCTGGCCGGGGGAGGCTACACCTTC | CASSLGLAGGGYTF
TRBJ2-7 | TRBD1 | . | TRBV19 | TGTGCCAGTGGGGACAGGACCTACGAGCAGTACTTC | CASGDRTYEQYF
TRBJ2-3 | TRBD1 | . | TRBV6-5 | TGTGCCAGCAAAAAGGACAGGCGGGTGGATACGCAGTATTTT | CASKKDRRVDTQYF
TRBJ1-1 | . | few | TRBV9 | TGTGCCAGCGGCAGGGGTATGGGCCAAGCTTTCTTT | CASGRGMGQAFF
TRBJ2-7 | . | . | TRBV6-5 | TGTGCCAGCAGTTACTCGGGGGCAAACAGAGGGAACGAGCAGTACTTC | CASSYSGANRGNEQYF
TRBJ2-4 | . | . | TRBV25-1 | TGTGCCAGCAGTGAAGAGGGGGCCAAAAACATTCAGTACTTC | CASSEEGAKNIQYF
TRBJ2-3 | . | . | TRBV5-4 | TGTGCCAGCAGCTTAATCAGGGGAGGGGAAGATACGCAGTATTTT | CASSLIRGGEDTQYF
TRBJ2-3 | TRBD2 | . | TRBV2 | TGTGCCAGCAGCCCCGGGACTAGCGGGGCAAAAGATACGCAGTATTTT | CASSPGTSGAKDTQYF
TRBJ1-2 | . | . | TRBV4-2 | TGTGCCAGCAGCCAGAGGCCCCGGCGGCGCTATGGCTACACCTTC | CASSQRPRRRYGYTF
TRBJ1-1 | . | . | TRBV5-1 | TGCGCCAGCAGCTCTCGGACAGCTAACACTGAAGCTTTCTTT | CASSSRTANTEAFF
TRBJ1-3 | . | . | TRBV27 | TGTGCCAGCAGTTCGGGATCTGGAAACACCATATATTTT | CASSSGSGNTIYF
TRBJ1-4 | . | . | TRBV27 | TGTGCCAGCCGGGGATCTTTTAATGAAAAACTGTTTTTT | CASRGSFNEKLFF
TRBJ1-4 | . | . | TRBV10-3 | TGTGCCACCAGATCAGGGGAACGTGAAAAACTGTTTTTT | CATRSGEREKLFF
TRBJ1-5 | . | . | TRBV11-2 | TGTGCCAGCAGCTTAGGTCCAAGACAGCCCCAGCATTTT | CASSLGPRQPQHF
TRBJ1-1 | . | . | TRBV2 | TGTGCCAGCAGTGAAGCGTCCCGGGAAGCTTTCTTT | CASSEASREAFF
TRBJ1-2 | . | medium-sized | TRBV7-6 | TGTGCCAGCAGCTTAGGGCCCGCAGCTAACTATGGCTACACCTTC | CASSLGPAANYGYTF
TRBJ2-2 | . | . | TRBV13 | TGTGCCAGCAGCTTAGGCGGACAGCTAGCGAACACCGGGGAGCTGTTTTTT | CASSLGGQLANTGELFF
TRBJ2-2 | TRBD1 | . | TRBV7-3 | TGTGCCAGCAGCCCCCGGGACAGCACCGGGGAGCTGTTTTTT | CASSPRDSTGELFF
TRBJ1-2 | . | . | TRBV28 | TGTGCCAGCAGTTCCACCCTTATTACACATAACTATGGCTACACCTTC | CASSSTLITHNYGYTF
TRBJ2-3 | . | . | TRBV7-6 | TGTGCCAGCAGCTTAGCGATTGATACGCAGTATTTT | CASSLAIDTQYF
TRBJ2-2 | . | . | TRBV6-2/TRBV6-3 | TGTGCCAGCAGTGACCCCAGGAGACCTCTGGCCGGGACCGGGGAGCTGTTTTTT | CASSDPRRPLAGTGELFF
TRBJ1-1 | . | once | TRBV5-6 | TGTGCCAGCAGCTCATATAGGGGAAATACTGAAGCTTTCTTT | CASSSYRGNTEAFF
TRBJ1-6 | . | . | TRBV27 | TGTGCCAGCAGACCTCACACGGGCAGGGTGGGTTCACCCCTCCACTTT | CASRPHTGRVGSPLHF
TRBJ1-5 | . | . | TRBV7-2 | TGTGCCAGCAGATATAGCAATCAGCCCCAGCATTTT | CASRYSNQPQHF
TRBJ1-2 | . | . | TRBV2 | TGTGCCAGCAGTGGTGTAGGGAGGGATTTAAGTGGCTACACCTTC | CASSGVGRDLSGYTF
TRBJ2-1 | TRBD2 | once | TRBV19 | TGTGCCAGTAGTACTAGCGGGGGGGCTAAGGAGCAGTTCTTC | CASSTSGGAKEQFF
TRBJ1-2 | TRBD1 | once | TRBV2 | TGTGCCAGCACGAACGACAGGGGTATCTCTAGTTACACCTTC | CASTNDRGISSYTF
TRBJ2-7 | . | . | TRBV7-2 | TGTGCCAGCAGCTCGACTAGGACTACAGGGGAGCAGTACTTC | CASSSTRTTGEQYF
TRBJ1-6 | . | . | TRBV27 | TGTGCCAGCAGTCTACAAAGCTCGAATTCACCCCTCCACTTT | CASSLQSSNSPLHF
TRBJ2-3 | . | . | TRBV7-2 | TGTGCCAGCAGCTCGGGCCCTCCGGATACGCAGTATTTT | CASSSGPPDTQYF
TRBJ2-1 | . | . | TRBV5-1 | TGCGCCAGCAGCTCGGGGGGCCAGGAAAGAGGCAATGAGCAGTTCTTC | CASSSGGQERGNEQFF
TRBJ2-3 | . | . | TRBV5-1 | TGCGCCAGCAGCTCCCAGGACACCCGCACAGATACGCAGTATTTT | CASSSQDTRTDTQYF
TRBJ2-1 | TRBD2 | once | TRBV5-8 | TGTGCCAGCAGCTTAGGGACTAGCGGCAATGAGCAGTTCTTC | CASSLGTSGNEQFF
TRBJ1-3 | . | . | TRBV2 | TGTGCCAGCATTCCACAGAGCTCTGGAAACACCATATATTTT | CASIPQSSGNTIYF
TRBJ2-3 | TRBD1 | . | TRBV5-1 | TGCGCCAGCAGTCGGGACAGGGGGAGGGGGACAGATACGCAGTATTTT | CASSRDRGRGTDTQYF
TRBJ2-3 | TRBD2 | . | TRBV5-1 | TGCGCCAGCAGCTTGACAGCGGGACTACGAAGTACGCAGTATTTT | CASSLTAGLRSTQYF
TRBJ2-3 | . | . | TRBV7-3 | TGTGCCAGCAGCTTAACGGGGGCCGGCACAGATACGCAGTATTTT | CASSLTGAGTDTQYF
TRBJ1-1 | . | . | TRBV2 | TGTGCCAGCAAGCCTCAGGGGAACACTGAAGCTTTCTTT | CASKPQGNTEAFF
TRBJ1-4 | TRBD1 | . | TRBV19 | TGTGCCAGTAGTGCCAGGGGGCGTTGGGAAAAACTGTTTTTT | CASSARGRWEKLFF
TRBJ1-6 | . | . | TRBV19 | TGTGCCAGTAGTATTTTGTCTCCCCTCCACTTT | CASSILSPLHF
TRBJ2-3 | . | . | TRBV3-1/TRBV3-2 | TGTGCCAGCTCGAGGGGCCAAACGAGCACAGATACGCAGTATTTT | CASSRGQTSTDTQYF
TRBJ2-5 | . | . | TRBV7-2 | TGTGCCAGCAGCTTATTGCCCGAGGAGACCCAGTACTTC | CASSLLPEETQYF
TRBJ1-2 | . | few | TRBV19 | TGTGCCAGTATATCCGTGGCTAATACTAACTATGGCTACACCTTC | CASISVANTNYGYTF
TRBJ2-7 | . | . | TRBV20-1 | TGCAGTGCTAGTTCGCGTGACGAGCAGTACTTC | CSASSRDEQYF
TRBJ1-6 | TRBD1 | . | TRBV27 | TGTGCCAGCAGTCCCGGGACAGGGACTTCACCCCTCCACTTT | CASSPGTGTSPLHF
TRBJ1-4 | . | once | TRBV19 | TGTGCCAGTAGACCGCCGGCGGAGGCGAATGAAAAACTGTTTTTT | CASRPPAEANEKLFF